The TCR beta chain described here comes from a study of CD8 T cells in Susac syndrome. The germline V gene encodes CDR1 MNHNS and CDR2 SASEGT. The V and J ends lost 3 bases and 4 bases respectively, with 12 bases between them. The CDR3 has 14 residues. Purification of the CD8+ and CD4+ T cells relied on negative isolation, and TEMRA cells underwent FACS enrichment. Reverse transcription of about 0.45 to 1 ug RNA was performed with random hexamers. Amplification of TCR beta CDR3 was carried out by immunoSEQ multiplex PCR, which covered 54 Vbeta and 13 Jbeta segments. MiXCR was run by TCRdb on the immunoSEQ multiplex PCR reads, yielding one entry per CDR3 protein. In the table there are 150,000 to 200,000 distinct CDR3 sequences, around 94% of which are singletons.

This chain links TRBV6-1 with TRBJ2-5; weak D call: TRBD1 (5 bases). The sequencing sample was made of CD4+ T cells from PBMCs. The source is a human donor in good health. The CDR3 loop reads CASSDPGWGETQYF. The CDR3 nucleotides read TGTGCCAGCAGTGACCCAGGGTGGGGAGAGACCCAGTACTTC.